This T cell receptor beta chain comes out of a study of chemoradiotherapy in HPV16-positive cancers. Profiling relied on immunoSEQ multiplex PCR, and the TCRdb table lists in-frame clones only, not all of them. The table records about 32,000 clones, around 89% of them present only once. Study-level findings and limits: During treatment, candidate HPV-specific clones and E7-related motifs expanded in tumor. Functional assays defining HPV-specific T cells used only two HPV16-positive patients. Better recurrence-free survival went with HPV-responsive T-cell expansion in HPV16-positive patients.

To note about this clone: Its antigen remains unidentified.

This CDR3 is 15 amino acids long. CDR1 MNHNS and CDR2 SASEGT come from the germline V gene. The V segment lost 6 bases and the J segment 7 bases; nucleotides outside the gene matches: 8. The sample consisted of blood, taken from a patient who underwent chemoradiotherapy. This TCR was sampled from a human donor with HPV-associated anogenital cancer. The chain couples TRBV6-1 to TRBJ1-4, with TRBD1 matching over 10 bases. The CDR3: CASSTRTGGAEKLFF. In DNA, the CDR3 is TGTGCCAGCAGCACAAGGACAGGGGGGGCTGAAAAACTGTTTTTT.